A single sample gave rise to the 6 T cell receptor beta chains below, sequenced in a study of T-cell reconstitution after alpha-beta-depleted transplantation in children. Using unique molecular identifiers, the investigators prepared the TCRbeta library. A single record per CDR3 protein comes from TCRdb applying MiXCR to the PCR reads. The table lists some 390,000 distinct CDR3 sequences, about a fifth of them singletons. Sequencing was performed on PBMCs from the stem cell graft donor, taken from the stem cell graft. The source of these receptors is a human donor who donated a stem cell graft to a child with acute myeloid leukemia.

This clonotype was found a few times. V and J are TRBV6-1 and TRBJ1-2; no reliable D call. Germline V gene lookup returns CDR1 MNHNS and CDR2 SASEGT. CDR3 size: 13 residues. Deletions cut 5 bases from V and 1 base from J, with 8 bases between. The CDR3 loop is CASSSDVNYGYTF. Here the CDR3 DNA reads TGTGCCAGCAGTAGTGACGTTAACTATGGCTACACCTTC.

The DNA of the CDR3 is TGTGCCAGCTCCTTGGGCGTCCATCCTTACGAGCAGTACTTC. Translated, it gives CASSLGVHPYEQYF. The gene calls are TRBV12-3 or TRBV12-4 and TRBJ2-7; D ambiguous. Deletions cut 8 bases from V and 4 bases from J, with 18 bases between. The CDR3 sequence is 14 residues long.

This clonotype was found a few times. Written as DNA, the CDR3 is TGCGCCAGCAGCCCAAGGACAGGGGGTGGCACAGATACGCAGTATTTT. This gives the protein CASSPRTGGGTDTQYF. The V and J genes are TRBV4-3 and TRBJ2-3; 10 bases align to TRBD1. The length of the CDR3 is 16 residues. Germline V lookup: CDR1 LGHNA, CDR2 YSLEER. With 4 bases clipped from V and 1 base from J, the junction kept 5 bases outside the gene matches.

The genes are TRBV2 and TRBJ2-1, with 14 bases fitting TRBD2. The V gene's germline CDR1 is SNHLY and CDR2 FYNNEI. The trim removed 7 bases at V and 7 bases at J, leaving 3 bases unmatched. The CDR3 contains 14 residues. CDR3: CASMGLAGDNEQFF. CDR3 bases: TGTGCCAGCATGGGACTAGCGGGAGATAATGAGCAGTTCTTC.

This chain links TRBV7-9 with TRBJ2-7; D is perhaps TRBD1 (5 bases). This CDR3 is 16 amino acids long. V was shortened by 5 bases and J by 3 bases, with 20 bases between the two germline ends. CDR1 is SEHNR and CDR2 is FQNEAQ in the germline V gene (reference sequence). This CDR3 reads CASSPRPQDHRYEQYF. The CDR3 DNA is TGTGCCAGCAGCCCCCGGCCACAGGACCACCGCTACGAGCAGTACTTC.

The rearrangement uses TRBV28 and TRBJ1-5; possible D gene TRBD1, 5 bases. The V end was cut by 8 bases, the J end by 5 bases, with 22 bases between. CDR3 length equals 16 residues. CDR1 and CDR2 from the germline V gene are MDHEN and SYDVKM. The CDR3 nucleotides read TGTGCCAGCGCGTCTGGGACTTCCTGGAGCTATCAGCCCCAGCATTTT. Its translation: CASASGTSWSYQPQHF.